This T cell receptor (beta chain) was sequenced during a study of blood T cell repertoires in COVID-19. On the study more broadly: Acute and convalescent COVID-19 samples came from the United States, Italy and Spain. The analysed material was cDNA or gDNA that came from T cells, B-cell-depleted T cells, or PBMCs.

Methods used by the authors: Amplification of reference gene primers was used by the study to estimate nucleated cell counts. The protocol was immunoSEQ multiplex PCR, while the TCRdb copy is restricted to in-frame clones and leaves out a portion. V and J calls and clone size are those listed in that table; D and trimming were worked out from the DNA. The repertoire holds 310,000 or so clones, with approximately 83% as singletons. The trim removed 7 bases at V and 3 bases at J, leaving 6 bases unmatched. The CDR3 runs to 14 residues. The germline CDR1 and CDR2 sequences are MNHNY and SVGAGI (reference sequence).

The receptor comes from a woman aged 25 to 45 who had recovered from COVID-19. This sequence joins TRBV6-6 and TRBJ2-7; 10 bases agree with TRBD1. Input material: peripheral blood. This CDR3 reads CASTGQGIHYEQYF. In DNA, the CDR3 is TGTGCCAGCACGGGACAGGGGATCCACTACGAGCAGTACTTC.